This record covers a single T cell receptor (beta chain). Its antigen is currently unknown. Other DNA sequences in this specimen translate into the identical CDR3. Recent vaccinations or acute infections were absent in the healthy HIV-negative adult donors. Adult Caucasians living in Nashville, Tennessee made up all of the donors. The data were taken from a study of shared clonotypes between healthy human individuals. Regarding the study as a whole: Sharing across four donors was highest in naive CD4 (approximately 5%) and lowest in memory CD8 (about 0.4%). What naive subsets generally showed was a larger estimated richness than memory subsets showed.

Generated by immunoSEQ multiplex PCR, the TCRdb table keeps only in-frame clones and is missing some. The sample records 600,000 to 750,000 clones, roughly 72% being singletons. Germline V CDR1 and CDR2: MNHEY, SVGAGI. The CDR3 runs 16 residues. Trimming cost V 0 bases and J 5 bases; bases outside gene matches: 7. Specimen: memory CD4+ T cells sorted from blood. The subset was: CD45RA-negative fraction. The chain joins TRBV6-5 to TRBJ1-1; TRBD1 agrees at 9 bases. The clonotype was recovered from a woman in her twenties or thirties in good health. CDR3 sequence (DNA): TGTGCCAGCAGTTACTCTACAGGGGGCGGAGGGACTGAAGCTTTCTTT. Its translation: CASSYSTGGGGTEAFF.